These T cell receptor beta chains were read from a single sample in a study of T cells in Graves' hyperthyroidism and ophthalmopathy. TCRdb re-analysed the multiplex PCR reads in MiXCR, keeping a single row per CDR3 protein. The sample shows about 560,000 distinct CDR3 sequences, approximately 15% of them seen only once. The sequencing sample was made of blood. The receptors come from a woman aged 18-29 years with Graves' hyperthyroidism. Both conserved end residues are part of each CDR3. The D gene is left open where the match is weak. Rows may omit the clone size; those that give it use once, few, many or a size class.

j_gene | v_gene | abundance | d_gene | CDR3nt | CDR3aa
TRBJ1-5 | TRBV2 | many | - | TGTGCCAGCAGTGAAGAGACCGACACATATAGCAATCAGCCCCAGCATTTT | CASSEETDTYSNQPQHF
TRBJ2-1 | TRBV4-2 | - | - | TGTGCCAGCAGCCAAGTTGGCGAGCAGTTCTTC | CASSQVGEQFF
TRBJ2-7 | TRBV6-1 | many | TRBD1 | TGTGCCAGCAGTAGAAAACGGGACAGGGAATACGAGCAGTACTTC | CASSRKRDREYEQYF
TRBJ2-5 | TRBV7-9 | few | TRBD2 | TGTGCCAGCAGACGAAGCGGGGGGTCCTCCGAGACCCAGTACTTC | CASRRSGGSSETQYF
TRBJ2-7 | TRBV20-1 | many | TRBD2 | TGCAGTGCTAGTCGCCTAGCGGCGTCCTACGAGCAGTACTTC | CSASRLAASYEQYF
TRBJ2-7 | TRBV12-3/TRBV12-4 | many | - | TGTGCCAGCAGTTTAGCAGCGGGTTTCACCTACGAGCAGTACTTC | CASSLAAGFTYEQYF
TRBJ2-7 | TRBV2 | few | TRBD2 | TGTGCCAGCAGTGAAGGAGCGGGGAGTCTCGACGAGCAGTACTTC | CASSEGAGSLDEQYF
TRBJ1-4 | TRBV19 | few | - | TGTGCCAGTAGCCTGGCCTACGGGACAACTAATGAAAAACTGTTTTTT | CASSLAYGTTNEKLFF
TRBJ2-7 | TRBV18 | few | TRBD2 | TGTGCCAGCTCACCACTAAGCGGGGGGCCCTCTACCTACGAGCAGTACTTC | CASSPLSGGPSTYEQYF
TRBJ1-1 | TRBV6-1 | many | - | TGTGCCAGCAGGCCCTTCGGCACAGCGAACACTGAAGCTTTCTTT | CASRPFGTANTEAFF
TRBJ2-7 | TRBV7-9 | many | - | TGTGCCAGTAGCCCCGATGCTTACGAGCAGTACTTC | CASSPDAYEQYF
TRBJ1-2 | TRBV30 | few | - | TGTGCCTGGAGTCCGCAGGGGTATGGCTACACCTTC | CAWSPQGYGYTF
TRBJ1-6 | TRBV2 | many | - | TGTGCCAGCAGTGAAGGGGACAATTCACCCCTCCACTTT | CASSEGDNSPLHF
TRBJ1-5 | TRBV6-1 | few | - | TGTGCCAGCGTTCGAGGGGGGGGGCTGGAACAGCCCCAGCATTTT | CASVRGGGLEQPQHF
TRBJ2-5 | TRBV11-2 | many | TRBD2 | TGTGCCAGCAGCTTAGAGACTAGCGGGGGGTACCAAGAGACCCAGTACTTC | CASSLETSGGYQETQYF
TRBJ2-7 | TRBV20-1 | few | TRBD1 | TGCAGTGCTAGAGCCCCGACAGGGGGCTTCTACGAGCAGTACTTC | CSARAPTGGFYEQYF
TRBJ2-3 | TRBV4-2 | - | - | TGTGCCAGCAGTCCTGGCGCGGGGCCCTCAGATACGCAGTATTTT | CASSPGAGPSDTQYF
TRBJ2-2 | TRBV7-2 | - | - | TGTGCCAGCAGCCTCGGGGGCCCTGTGTTAACCGGGGAGCTGTTTTTT | CASSLGGPVLTGELFF
TRBJ1-2 | TRBV5-6 | many | - | TGTGCCAGCAACCCAACAGGAAACTATGGCTACACCTTC | CASNPTGNYGYTF
TRBJ1-5 | TRBV27 | - | - | TGTGCTCAGTCCCTAAACAGGGTTAAGGATCAGCCCCAGCATTTT | CAQSLNRVKDQPQHF
TRBJ2-3 | TRBV12-5 | few | TRBD2 | TGTGCTAGTGGTCTGCGACTAGCGGGAACAACAGATACGCAGTATTTT | CASGLRLAGTTDTQYF
TRBJ2-7 | TRBV28 | many | - | TGTGCCAGCAGTTTGGGTTTAGGAGGCCTAACCTACGAGCAGTACTTC | CASSLGLGGLTYEQYF
TRBJ1-1 | TRBV9 | many | - | TGTGCCAGCAGCTCAAGTGCGGGGGGTACTGAAGCTTTCTTT | CASSSSAGGTEAFF
TRBJ2-7 | TRBV25-1 | - | - | TGTGCCAGCAGGGGTGAAGGGAAGTACGAGCAGTACTTC | CASRGEGKYEQYF
TRBJ2-3 | TRBV9 | few | - | TGTGCCAGCAGCGTAGGCGCGGCCAACACAGATACGCAGTATTTT | CASSVGAANTDTQYF
TRBJ2-7 | TRBV5-1 | - | TRBD2 | TGCGCCAGCAGCACGGGAGGCGCCTACGAGCAGTACTTC | CASSTGGAYEQYF
TRBJ2-5 | TRBV7-9 | many | - | TGTGCCAGCAGCTTAGAAGGGGCGTGGGAGACCCAGTACTTC | CASSLEGAWETQYF
TRBJ2-7 | TRBV2 | many | - | TGTGCCAGCAAGACTGGCGGGGACGCCTACGAGCAGTACTTC | CASKTGGDAYEQYF
TRBJ1-5 | TRBV28 | - | TRBD1 | TGTGCCAGCAGCCGGGGACAGCCCTCTCAGCCCCAGCATTTT | CASSRGQPSQPQHF
TRBJ2-2 | TRBV12-3/TRBV12-4 | - | TRBD1 | TGTGCCAGCAGTCAACGACAGGGGGTAGGCACCGGGGAGCTGTTTTTT | CASSQRQGVGTGELFF
TRBJ2-6 | TRBV12-3/TRBV12-4 | - | TRBD1 | TGTGCCAGCAGCCCGGACAGGGCTGGGGCCAACGTCCTGACTTTC | CASSPDRAGANVLTF
TRBJ2-3 | TRBV7-6 | - | TRBD2 | TGTGCCAGCAGCTCAATAGCGGGGGGGCCGACCCGAAGCACAGATACGCAGTATTTT | CASSSIAGGPTRSTDTQYF
TRBJ1-2 | TRBV18 | many | - | TGTGCCAGCTCACCCAAGGGGCACAACTATGGCTACACCTTC | CASSPKGHNYGYTF
TRBJ1-2 | TRBV20-1 | many | - | TGCAGTGCTACGACAACGCCCCTACAGGGTGCGAACTATGGCTACACCTTC | CSATTTPLQGANYGYTF
TRBJ2-3 | TRBV7-2 | many | TRBD1 | TGTGCCAGCAGCACATACAGGGGGAAGGGCACAGATACGCAGTATTTT | CASSTYRGKGTDTQYF
TRBJ2-5 | TRBV29-1 | - | TRBD2 | TGCAGCGTCGGACTAGCGGGAGACAGGAGCACCCAGTACTTC | CSVGLAGDRSTQYF
TRBJ2-7 | TRBV7-9 | few | - | TGTGCCAGCAGCCCAGACCAGACCTACGAGCAGTACTTC | CASSPDQTYEQYF
TRBJ1-5 | TRBV20-1 | - | TRBD1 | TGCAGTGCAAACCCAGGGGGCATGAAGCCCCAGCATTTT | CSANPGGMKPQHF